These T cell receptor beta chains were read from a single sample in a study of blood T cell repertoires in COVID-19. Only in-frame clones appear in the TCRdb table, and some are missing; sequencing was by immunoSEQ multiplex PCR. Among a few hundred thousand clones listed, roughly 88% were seen once. Sequenced input: peripheral blood. Every receptor here comes from a woman in her seventies with COVID-19, enrolled during active disease. Each CDR3 is given with its conserved first and last residue. A D gene is named only where the DNA matches it firmly. Clone size appears in some rows only: once, few, many, or a class for an expanded clone.

V	D	J	length	size	CDR3	DNA
TRBV3-1/TRBV3-2	.	TRBJ2-2	13	.	CASSQIRQRELFF	TGTGCCAGCAGCCAGATCAGGCAGAGGGAGCTGTTTTTT
TRBV27	.	TRBJ1-5	15	.	CASSQTAGAQGPQHF	TGTGCCAGCAGCCAAACCGCAGGGGCCCAGGGGCCCCAGCATTTT
TRBV18	.	TRBJ2-1	15	.	CASLGLASSYNEQFF	TGTGCCAGCTTAGGGCTAGCGAGCTCCTACAATGAGCAGTTCTTC
TRBV29-1	TRBD1	TRBJ2-2	18	.	CSVELISWTGGRTGELFF	TGCAGCGTTGAATTAATAAGTTGGACAGGGGGCCGGACCGGGGAGCTGTTTTTT
TRBV7-9	TRBD1	TRBJ1-2	15	.	CASSLAFTGTGGYTF	TGTGCCAGCAGCTTAGCCTTTACCGGGACAGGGGGCTACACCTTC
TRBV27	TRBD2	TRBJ2-1	15	.	CASSSLAGDYNEQFF	TGTGCCAGCAGTTCACTAGCGGGAGATTACAATGAGCAGTTCTTC
TRBV18	.	TRBJ1-1	16	.	CASSPFDTALGTEAFF	TGTGCCAGCTCACCATTCGACACCGCCCTGGGCACTGAAGCTTTCTTT
TRBV6-1	TRBD1	TRBJ2-1	15	few	CASSDRQGPYNEQFF	TGTGCCAGCAGTGACCGACAGGGACCCTACAATGAGCAGTTCTTC
TRBV7-2	.	TRBJ2-7	13	once	CASSSPNIYEQYF	TGTGCCAGCAGCTCTCCCAACATCTACGAGCAGTACTTC
TRBV28	.	TRBJ1-1	14	.	CASSQTNRILEAFF	TGTGCCAGCAGTCAAACCAACAGGATTCTGGAAGCTTTCTTT
TRBV6-2/TRBV6-3	.	TRBJ1-2	14	.	CASSDGATNYGYTF	TGTGCCAGCAGCGACGGAGCGACTAACTATGGCTACACCTTC
TRBV6-4	TRBD2	TRBJ2-1	17	.	CASSRQPSGSTYNEQFF	TGTGCCAGCAGTAGGCAGCCTAGCGGGAGTACCTACAATGAGCAGTTCTTC
TRBV11-3	.	TRBJ1-1	12	.	CASSLSGTEAFF	TGTGCCAGCAGCTTAAGCGGCACTGAAGCTTTCTTT
TRBV5-6	.	TRBJ1-2	15	.	CASSLAGSGDHGYTF	TGTGCCAGCAGCTTGGCCGGGTCGGGGGACCACGGCTACACCTTC
TRBV4-3	TRBD1	TRBJ1-1	15	.	CASSQAGTGATEAFF	TGCGCCAGCAGCCAAGCCGGGACAGGGGCCACTGAAGCTTTCTTT
TRBV4-1	.	TRBJ1-1	16	.	CASSPKERSMNTEAFF	TGCGCCAGCAGCCCAAAAGAACGGAGCATGAACACTGAAGCTTTCTTT
TRBV6-2/TRBV6-3	TRBD1	TRBJ2-1	15	.	CASSSGQGAGNEQFF	TGTGCCAGCAGTTCCGGACAGGGGGCTGGGAATGAGCAGTTCTTC
TRBV30	.	TRBJ1-5	14	.	CAWSVPTDVQPQHF	TGTGCCTGGAGTGTACCGACAGACGTTCAGCCCCAGCATTTT
TRBV6-5	.	TRBJ1-1	14	.	CASIPGGPNTEAFF	TGTGCCAGCATCCCTGGAGGTCCGAACACTGAAGCTTTCTTT
TRBV5-4	TRBD2	TRBJ2-5	16	.	CASSPTRGTNQETQYF	TGTGCCAGCAGCCCGACCCGAGGGACTAACCAAGAGACCCAGTACTTC
TRBV6-1	TRBD1	TRBJ2-7	18	few	CASSESFWGTGGAGEQYF	TGTGCCAGCAGTGAAAGCTTTTGGGGGACAGGGGGCGCGGGCGAGCAGTACTTC
TRBV5-1	TRBD2	TRBJ2-7	16	.	CASSLLGLAGSYEQYF	TGCGCCAGCAGCTTGCTGGGGCTAGCGGGATCCTACGAGCAGTACTTC
TRBV3-1/TRBV3-2	TRBD2	TRBJ2-2	16	.	CASSQESSGNTGELFF	TGTGCCAGCAGCCAAGAGTCTAGCGGGAACACCGGGGAGCTGTTTTTT
TRBV6-1	TRBD1	TRBJ2-7	14	.	CASSDRGQGDEQYF	TGTGCCAGCAGTGATCGGGGACAGGGGGACGAGCAGTACTTC
TRBV5-1	.	TRBJ1-6	14	once	CASSLTRNLSPLHF	TGCGCCAGCAGCCTGACGCGGAATTTATCACCCCTCCACTTT
TRBV15	.	TRBJ1-5	14	.	CATSRGRDSQPQHF	TGTGCCACCAGCAGAGGGAGGGACTCTCAGCCCCAGCATTTT